Included here is one T cell receptor (beta chain) sequence, with context. This CDR3 region has 16 residues. V was clipped by 0 bases and J by 2 bases; unmatched bases: 4. CDR1 is SEHNR, CDR2 FQNEAQ, per germline (reference sequence). While infection was still active, Seattle patients were enrolled and then followed longitudinally. The sample is drawn from a study of blood T cell repertoires in COVID-19. The overall study: Acute and convalescent COVID-19 samples came from the United States, Italy and Spain.

Per the original data handling: Researchers report that nucleated cell counts were estimated from reference gene primer amplification. Sequencing used immunoSEQ multiplex PCR; TCRdb keeps in-frame clones, though not all of them. V, J and clone size were drawn from that table, and D and trimming were deduced from the DNA. This sample carries approximately 200,000 clones, roughly 94% of them seen once, and the ten largest clones take 0.76%. The sequencing input was peripheral blood. This receptor was taken from a man aged 25-40 years with COVID-19, enrolled during active disease. The J gene is TRBJ2-3, the V gene TRBV7-9; 8 bases are a match to TRBD2. This CDR3 reads CASSLATGGPTDTQYF. For the CDR3, the DNA is TGTGCCAGCAGCTTAGCCACGGGGGGGCCCACAGATACGCAGTATTTT.